What follows are 27 T cell receptor beta chains derived from one specimen sequenced in a study of type 1 and type 2 diabetes patients. The PCR template was genomic DNA. Amplification of the beta chain CDR3 used 30 forward and 13 reverse multiplex primers. TCRdb recomputed calls from the multiplex PCR reads with MiXCR, one row per CDR3 protein. The sample consists of about 270,000 distinct CDR3 sequences, around 50% of them appearing once. The specimen was peripheral blood mononuclear cells (PBMCs). The receptors were gathered from a man aged 18 to 35 with type 2 diabetes.

V gene TRBV14 combines with J gene TRBJ2-2; D not resolved. Looked up from germline, CDR1 is SGHDN and CDR2 is FVKESK. The CDR3 runs to 14 residues. V lost 4 bases, J lost 7 bases, and 13 bases lay in between. DNA for the CDR3: TGTGCCAGCAGCCGCCCCGGGTTCGACGGGGAGCTGTTTTTT. Amino acid sequence: CASSRPGFDGELFF. Complete variable domain (other parts from reference TRBV14 and TRBJ2-2): EAGVTQFPSHSVIEKGQTVTLRCDPISGHDNLYWYRRVMGKEIKFLLHFVKESKQDESGMPNNRFLAERTGGTYSTLKVQPAELEDSGVYFCASSRPGFDGELFFGEGSRLTVL.

This clonotype was found a few times. V usage is TRBV20-1 and J usage is TRBJ1-5; D perhaps matches TRBD1 (5 bases). This CDR3 spans 15 amino acids. V lost 6 bases, J lost 0 bases, and 15 bases lay in between. CDR1 DFQATT and CDR2 SNEGSKA come from the germline V gene (reference sequence). The CDR3 loop is CSAGRGANSNQPQHF. CDR3 in DNA: TGCAGTGCCGGACGAGGGGCAAATAGCAATCAGCCCCAGCATTTT.

The sample holds a few counts of this clonotype. The chain uses TRBV7-8 and TRBJ2-7; D remains ambiguous. Per germline, CDR1 SGHVS and CDR2 FQNEAQ. The CDR3 loop spans 12 amino acids. The V end was cut by 4 bases, the J end by 6 bases, with 10 bases between. The CDR3 here is CASSYTSREQYF. The DNA of the CDR3 is TGTGCCAGCAGCTACACGTCGCGCGAGCAGTACTTC.

The chain links TRBV15 to TRBJ2-3; 11 positions match TRBD1. V was clipped by 6 bases and J by 4 bases; unmatched bases: 9. Per the germline V gene, CDR1 is LNHNV and CDR2 is YYDKDF (reference sequence). The CDR3 is made up of 16 amino acids. The CDR3 here is CATRVPTGQGADTQYF. The CDR3 bases are TGTGCCACCAGAGTACCTACGGGACAGGGGGCAGATACGCAGTATTTT.

This clonotype was observed a few times. The genes are TRBV28 and TRBJ1-5, with D maybe TRBD1 (5 bases). CDR1 and CDR2 from the germline V gene are MDHEN and SYDVKM. This CDR3 is built from 13 residues. Deletions cut 3 bases from V and 8 bases from J, with 11 bases between. The CDR3, as DNA: TGTGCCAGCAGTTTCCAGGGTTGGGAGCCCCAGCATTTT. This codes for CASSFQGWEPQHF.

The chain couples TRBV20-1 to TRBJ1-5, with TRBD1 matching over 7 bases. CDR3 length: 15 amino acids. Germline CDR1 reads DFQATT; CDR2 reads SNEGSKA (reference sequence). V trimming: 1 base; J trimming: 6 bases; junction bases outside the gene matches: 9. CDR3: CSARVSDRAVQPQHF. In DNA form, the CDR3 reads TGCAGTGCTAGAGTTAGTGACAGGGCTGTTCAGCCCCAGCATTTT.

This clonotype was picked up many times. V usage is TRBV2 and J usage is TRBJ2-7; D remains unclear. V lost 11 bases to trimming and J lost 6 bases, with 17 bases between them. Germline CDR1 reads SNHLY; CDR2 reads FYNNEI. The CDR3 consists of 12 residues. In nucleotides, the CDR3 is TGTGCCTGTAGAGTGGGCAGCCGCGAGCAGTACTTC. Amino acid sequence: CACRVGSREQYF.

This clonotype was seen more than once but under ten times. An end of the junction does not agree with germline; a read error may underlie this. This rearrangement joins TRBV7-3 to TRBJ2-3; possibly TRBD2 for D (6 bases). The length of the CDR3 is 13 residues. Germline CDR1 reads SGHTA; CDR2 reads FQGTGA. CDR3 region: CASSGTGTDTQYF. The CDR3, as DNA: TGTGCCAGCAGCGGGACTGGCACCGATACGCAGTATTTT.

In its sample, this clonotype was seen a few times. The CDR3 region is CSVGLSNTGELFF. Here the CDR3 DNA reads TGCAGCGTTGGACTTAGCAACACCGGGGAGCTGTTTTTT. The chain has TRBV29-1 and TRBJ2-2; D unclear. Trimming pared 4 bases from V and 2 bases from J, leaving 8 bases between. The CDR3 is 13 amino acids. Germline V gives CDR1 SQVTM, CDR2 ANQGSEA.

The chain couples TRBV2 to TRBJ2-3; D may correspond to TRBD1 or TRBD2 (6 bases each). CDR1 and CDR2 (germline): SNHLY, FYNNEI. V was trimmed by 5 bases and J by 4 bases, leaving 19 bases between them. This CDR3 spans 16 amino acids. The CDR3 loop reads CASSTPGPGGPDTQYF. In nucleotides, the CDR3 is TGTGCCAGCAGTACACCGGGTCCCGGGGGCCCAGATACGCAGTATTTT.

The rearrangement links TRBV4-3 to TRBJ2-3; 7 nucleotides align to TRBD2. The germline gives CDR1 LGHNA, CDR2 YSLEER. This CDR3 region has 19 residues. The junction had 14 bases not matched to a gene; V was cut back by 0 bases and J by 2 bases. In DNA, the CDR3 is TGCGCCAGCAGCCAAGAAGTCGGGATGGATAGCGGGCCCACAGATACGCAGTATTTT. This translates into CASSQEVGMDSGPTDTQYF.

The chain has TRBV11-2 and TRBJ1-2; D unclear. The germline V gene has CDR1 SGHAT and CDR2 FQNNGV. Trimming shortened V by 3 bases and J by 3 bases, and 8 bases separated the two germline ends. The length of the CDR3 is 13 residues. The CDR3 DNA reads as TGTGCCAGCAGCTTCGGACCGGACTATGGCTACACCTTC. Amino acid sequence: CASSFGPDYGYTF.

The table lists this clonotype with a few counts. J is TRBJ1-4 and V is TRBV19; 10 bases align to TRBD1. V shed 5 bases, J shed 8 bases, and the junction held 8 bases outside the gene matches. Germline CDR1 is LNHDA and CDR2 is SQIVND (reference sequence). The length of the CDR3 is 15 residues. The CDR3 bases are TGTGCCAGTAGTGCCCCGGGACAGGGGCTCGAAAAACTGTTTTTT. It specifies CASSAPGQGLEKLFF. Together with reference TRBV19 and TRBJ1-4, the CDR3 gives the full variable domain: DGGITQSPKYLFRKEGQNVTLSCEQNLNHDAMYWYRQDPGQGLRLIYYSQIVNDFQKGDIAEGYSVSREKKESFPLTVTSAQKNPTAFYLCASSAPGQGLEKLFFGSGTQLSVL.

This chain uses TRBV7-2 with TRBJ1-2, with D unclear. Germline CDR1 is SGHTA and CDR2 is FQGNSA. CDR3 length: 16 residues. Trimming removed 5 bases at V and 4 bases at J, with 20 bases between. The CDR3 loop is CASSPSGGYARYGYTF. The CDR3 coding sequence is TGTGCCAGCAGCCCCAGTGGCGGGTACGCCCGCTATGGCTACACCTTC.

Comment on this clonotype: The germline gene is not matched at one end of the junction; a read error may be the cause. V usage is TRBV25-1 and J usage is TRBJ2-5; D is ambiguous. CDR3 length: 14 amino acids. Germline CDR1 is MGHDK and CDR2 is SYGVNS. The CDR3 DNA reads as TGTGCCAGCAGTAAATATTTGGGAAGAGAGACCCAGTACTTC. Encoded protein: CASSKYLGRETQYF.

This clonotype has just a few counts. The chain employs TRBV11-1 and TRBJ2-5; possibly TRBD1 or TRBD2 for D (5 bases each). V lost 4 bases to trimming and J lost 2 bases, with 14 bases between them. The CDR3 length is 15 residues. The germline V gene encodes CDR1 SGHAT and CDR2 FQDESV (reference sequence). CDR3 bases: TGTGCCAGCAGCTCCCGGGACGTTAGACAAGAGACCCAGTACTTC. This sequence encodes CASSSRDVRQETQYF. The whole variable domain, remainder taken from reference TRBV11-1 and TRBJ2-5, is EAEVAQSPRYKITEKSQAVAFWCDPISGHATLYWYRQILGQGPELLVQFQDESVVDDSQLPKDRFSAERLKGVDSTLKIQPAELGDSAMYLCASSSRDVRQETQYFGPGTRLLVL.

This clonotype was detected only a few times. This chain links TRBV29-1 with TRBJ2-1; D possibly corresponds to TRBD1 (6 bases). Germline assignment: CDR1 SQVTM and CDR2 ANQGSEA. Trimming cost V 7 bases and J 3 bases, with 19 bases left between them. The CDR3 consists of 15 residues. As DNA, the CDR3 is TGCAGCGCTCCCGTGCGGAACAGGGTCTACAATGAGCAGTTCTTC. Translation gives CSAPVRNRVYNEQFF.

The chain is built from TRBV10-3 and TRBJ2-7, with D unclear. The germline V gene has CDR1 ENHRY and CDR2 SYGVKD. Trimming took off 10 bases at V and 4 bases at J, with 14 bases between the two ends. This CDR3 is built from 12 residues. The CDR3 sequence: CASRQLPYEQYF. The CDR3 DNA is TGTGCCAGCAGGCAGCTACCATACGAGCAGTACTTC.

This chain uses TRBV18 with TRBJ1-4; D remains ambiguous. The CDR3 has 16 residues. Germline loops: CDR1 KGHSH, CDR2 LQKENI. V was trimmed by 0 bases and J by 2 bases, leaving 10 bases between them. The CDR3 sequence: CASSPPYRATNEKLFF. Written as DNA, the CDR3 is TGTGCCAGCTCACCACCGTATCGGGCTACTAATGAAAAACTGTTTTTT.

The chain has TRBV7-2 and TRBJ2-3; no reliable D call. The germline V and J ends were trimmed by 3 bases and 6 bases, with 10 bases remaining between them. There are 13 residues in the CDR3. CDR1 is SGHTA and CDR2 is FQGNSA in the germline V gene. CDR3 amino acids: CASSFTGLDTQYF. The DNA of the CDR3 is TGTGCCAGCAGCTTTACTGGGCTGGATACGCAGTATTTT.

The count of this clonotype is one. CDR3 sequence reads: CASSVNIYNSPLHF. The CDR3 bases are TGTGCCAGCAGTGTCAACATCTATAATTCACCCCTCCACTTT. The chain is built from TRBV6-1 and TRBJ1-6; D not resolved. The germline gives CDR1 MNHNS, CDR2 SASEGT. V shed 4 bases and J shed 3 bases, with 7 bases lying between them. The CDR3 is 14 residues long.

This clonotype was seen a handful of times. The chain is built from TRBV30 and TRBJ1-3; D is undetermined. The CDR3 spans 15 residues. Germline V lookup: CDR1 GTSNPN, CDR2 SVGIG (reference sequence). The V gene lost 3 bases and the J gene lost 4 bases, with 16 bases spanning the gap. Written as DNA, the CDR3 is TGTGCCTGGAGCGAATCTAGGCCTCCCGGAAACACCATATATTTT. Residues: CAWSESRPPGNTIYF.

CDR3 in DNA: TGTGCCAGCAGAGGACAAGCCCGACCTTTAGCTTTCTTT. Protein: CASRGQARPLAFF. The chain combines TRBV28 with TRBJ1-1, with TRBD1 as a possible D gene (5 bases). Germline loops: CDR1 MDHEN, CDR2 SYDVKM. The CDR3 loop spans 13 amino acids. Trimming removed 6 bases at V and 10 bases at J, with 18 bases between.

This clonotype was picked up one time. This rearrangement joins TRBV27 to TRBJ2-7; perhaps TRBD1 as D (6 bases). The CDR3 runs to 14 residues. Looked up from germline, CDR1 is MNHEY and CDR2 is SMNVEV (reference sequence). Trimming stripped 7 bases from V and 2 bases from J, with 15 bases between. The CDR3 DNA is TGTGCCAGCATCATTCAGGGGACAACCTACGAGCAGTACTTC. This translates into CASIIQGTTYEQYF.

This clonotype has more than one count but fewer than ten. The gene calls are TRBV24-1 and TRBJ2-7; 9 bases agree with TRBD1. Trimming cost V 4 bases and J 7 bases; bases outside gene matches: 10. This CDR3 contains 15 residues. Germline CDR1 KGHDR, CDR2 SFDVKD. The CDR3 nucleotides read TGTGCCACCAGTGACTCCGGGACAGGGACGGGGGAGCAGTACTTC. It codes for CATSDSGTGTGEQYF.

Ten or more counts support this clonotype. The chain joins TRBV12-3 or TRBV12-4 to TRBJ2-7; TRBD1 matches at 7 bases. V trimming: 8 bases; J trimming: 4 bases; junction bases outside the gene matches: 8. This CDR3 contains 13 residues. In DNA, the CDR3 is TGTGCCAGCTCGACAGGGTTGGGATACGAGCAGTACTTC. This gives the protein CASSTGLGYEQYF.

This clonotype was seen a handful of times. The gene calls are TRBV9 and TRBJ1-1, with D tentatively TRBD1 (5 bases). The V end was cut by 3 bases, the J end by 1 base, with 10 bases between. CDR1 and CDR2 (germline): SGDLS, YYNGEE. The CDR3 loop spans 14 amino acids. CDR3 DNA: TGTGCCAGCAGCGGGGGGTTCACGAACACTGAAGCTTTCTTT. Protein product: CASSGGFTNTEAFF.